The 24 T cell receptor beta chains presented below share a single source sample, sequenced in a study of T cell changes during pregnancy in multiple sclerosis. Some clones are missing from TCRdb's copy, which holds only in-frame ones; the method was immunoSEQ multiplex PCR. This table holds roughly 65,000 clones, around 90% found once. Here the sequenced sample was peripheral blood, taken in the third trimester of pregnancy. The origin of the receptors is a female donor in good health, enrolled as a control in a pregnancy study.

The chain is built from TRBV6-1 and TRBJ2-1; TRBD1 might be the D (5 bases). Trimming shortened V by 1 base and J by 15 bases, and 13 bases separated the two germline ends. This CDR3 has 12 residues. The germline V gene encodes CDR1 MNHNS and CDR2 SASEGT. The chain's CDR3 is CASSEESTRAFF. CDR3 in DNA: TGTGCCAGCAGTGAAGAAAGTACCAGGGCGTTCTTC.

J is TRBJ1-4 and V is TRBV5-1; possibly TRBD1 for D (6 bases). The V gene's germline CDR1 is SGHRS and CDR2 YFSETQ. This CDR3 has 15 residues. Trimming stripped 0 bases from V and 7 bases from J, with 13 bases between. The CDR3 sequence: CASSLAGGQGEKLFF. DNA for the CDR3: TGCGCCAGCAGCTTGGCCGGGGGGCAGGGTGAAAAACTGTTTTTT. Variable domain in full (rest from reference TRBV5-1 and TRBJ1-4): KAGVTQTPRYLIKTRGQQVTLSCSPISGHRSVSWYQQTPGQGLQFLFEYFSETQRNKGNFPGRFSGRQFSNSRSEMNVSTLELGDSALYLCASSLAGGQGEKLFFGSGTQLSVL.

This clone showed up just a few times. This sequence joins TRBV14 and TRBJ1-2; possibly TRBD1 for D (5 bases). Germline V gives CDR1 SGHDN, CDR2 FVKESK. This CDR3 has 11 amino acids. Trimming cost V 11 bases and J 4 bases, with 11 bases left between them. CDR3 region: CASTGGYGYTF. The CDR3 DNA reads TGTGCCTCAACCGGGGGCTATGGCTACACCTTC. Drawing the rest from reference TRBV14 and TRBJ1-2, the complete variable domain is EAGVTQFPSHSVIEKGQTVTLRCDPISGHDNLYWYRRVMGKEIKFLLHFVKESKQDESGMPNNRFLAERTGGTYSTLKVQPAELEDSGVYFCASTGGYGYTFGSGTRLTVV.

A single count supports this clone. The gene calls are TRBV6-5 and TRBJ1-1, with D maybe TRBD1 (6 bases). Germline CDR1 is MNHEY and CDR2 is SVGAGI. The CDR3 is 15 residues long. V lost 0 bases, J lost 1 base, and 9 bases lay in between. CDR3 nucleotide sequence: TGTGCCAGCAGTTACTCGCAGGGGCGGAACACTGAAGCTTTCTTT. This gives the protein CASSYSQGRNTEAFF.

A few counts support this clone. The CDR3 here is CASSMLGAGANVLTF. The CDR3 nucleotides are TGTGCCAGTAGTATGCTTGGGGCCGGGGCCAACGTCCTGACTTTC. V gene TRBV19 combines with J gene TRBJ2-6; possibly TRBD1 for D (5 bases). This CDR3 has 15 residues. V was shortened by 3 bases and J by 4 bases, with 10 bases between the two germline ends. Germline CDR1 is LNHDA and CDR2 is SQIVND (reference sequence). Full variable domain (rest looked up from reference TRBV19 and TRBJ2-6): DGGITQSPKYLFRKEGQNVTLSCEQNLNHDAMYWYRQDPGQGLRLIYYSQIVNDFQKGDIAEGYSVSREKKESFPLTVTSAQKNPTAFYLCASSMLGAGANVLTFGAGSRLTVL.

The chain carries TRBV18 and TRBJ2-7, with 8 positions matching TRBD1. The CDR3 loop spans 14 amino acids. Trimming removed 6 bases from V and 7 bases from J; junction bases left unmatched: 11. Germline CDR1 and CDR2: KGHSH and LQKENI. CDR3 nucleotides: TGTGCCAGCTCGTCGGACAGGGCCTATGGTGAGCAGTACTTC. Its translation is CASSSDRAYGEQYF.

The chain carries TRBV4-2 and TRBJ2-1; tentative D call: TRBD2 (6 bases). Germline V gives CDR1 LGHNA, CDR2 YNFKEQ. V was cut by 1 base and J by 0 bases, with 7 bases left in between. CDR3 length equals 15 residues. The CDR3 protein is CASSQVGSSYNEQFF. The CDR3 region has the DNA TGTGCCAGCAGCCAAGTCGGGAGCTCCTACAATGAGCAGTTCTTC.

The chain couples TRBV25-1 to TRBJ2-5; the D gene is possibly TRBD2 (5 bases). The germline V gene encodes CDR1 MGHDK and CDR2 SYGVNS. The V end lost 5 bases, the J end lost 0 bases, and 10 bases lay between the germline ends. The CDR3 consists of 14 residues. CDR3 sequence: CASSFPGDQETQYF. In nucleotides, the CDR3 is TGTGCCAGCAGTTTCCCCGGGGACCAAGAGACCCAGTACTTC.

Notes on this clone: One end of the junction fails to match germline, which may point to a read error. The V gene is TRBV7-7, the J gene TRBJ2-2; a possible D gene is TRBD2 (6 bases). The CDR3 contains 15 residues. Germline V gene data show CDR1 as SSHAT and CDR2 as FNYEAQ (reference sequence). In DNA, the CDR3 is TGTGCTAGCAGCGCCGGGACTTCGAACACCGGGGAGCTGTTTTTT. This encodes CASSAGTSNTGELFF. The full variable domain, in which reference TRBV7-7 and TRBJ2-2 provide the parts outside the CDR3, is GAGVSQSPRYKVTKRGQDVTLRCDPISSHATLYWYQQALGQGPEFLTYFNYEAQPDKSGLPSDRFSAERPEGSISTLTIQRTEQRDSAMYRCASSAGTSNTGELFFGEGSRLTVL.

The CDR3 sequence is CASSPTQQGMQETQYF. CDR3 nucleotide sequence: TGTGCCAGCAGCCCCACTCAACAGGGGATGCAAGAGACCCAGTACTTC. This rearrangement joins TRBV7-9 to TRBJ2-5; 7 positions match TRBD1. The CDR3 loop spans 16 amino acids. The trim removed 5 bases at V and 2 bases at J, leaving 11 bases unmatched. Germline CDR1 reads SEHNR; CDR2 reads FQNEAQ (reference sequence).

CDR3 loop: CASSSLDGQSDGYTF. CDR3 nucleotide sequence: TGTGCCAGCAGCTCGCTGGACGGACAGAGTGATGGCTACACCTTC. This sequence joins TRBV7-9 and TRBJ1-2; D might be TRBD1 (6 bases). The CDR3 is 15 amino acids. With 4 bases removed from V and 6 bases from J, the gap between germline ends came to 18 bases. CDR1 is SEHNR and CDR2 is FQNEAQ in the germline V gene (reference sequence).

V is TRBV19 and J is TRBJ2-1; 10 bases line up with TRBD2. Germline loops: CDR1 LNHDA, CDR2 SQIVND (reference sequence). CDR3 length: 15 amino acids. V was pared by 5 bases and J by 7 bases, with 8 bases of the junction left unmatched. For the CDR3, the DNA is TGTGCCAGTAGTTCCAGCGGGGGGGCCAATAATGAGCAGTTCTTC. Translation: CASSSSGGANNEQFF.

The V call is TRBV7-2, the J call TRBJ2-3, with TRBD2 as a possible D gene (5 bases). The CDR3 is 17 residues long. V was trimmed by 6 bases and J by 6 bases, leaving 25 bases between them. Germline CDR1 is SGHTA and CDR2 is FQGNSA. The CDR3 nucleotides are TGTGCCAGCAGTCTTTTAGCGCGCGGCCGGACCGGGGATACGCAGTATTTT. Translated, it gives CASSLLARGRTGDTQYF. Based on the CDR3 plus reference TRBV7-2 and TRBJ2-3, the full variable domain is GAGVSQSPSNKVTEKGKDVELRCDPISGHTALYWYRQSLGQGLEFLIYFQGNSAPDKSGLPSDRFSAERTGGSVSTLTIQRTQQEDSAVYLCASSLLARGRTGDTQYFGPGTRLTVL.

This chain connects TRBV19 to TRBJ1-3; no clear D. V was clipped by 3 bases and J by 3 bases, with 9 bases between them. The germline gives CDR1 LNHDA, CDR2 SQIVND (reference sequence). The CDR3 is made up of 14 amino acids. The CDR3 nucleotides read TGTGCCAGTAGTATCCTTTTTATTGGAAACACCATATATTTT. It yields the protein CASSILFIGNTIYF.

CDR3 bases: TGTGCCAGTAGCCAGGACAGGGGCTCATCTGGCTACACCTTC. This encodes CASSQDRGSSGYTF. The J gene is TRBJ1-2, the V gene TRBV19; TRBD1 matches at 9 bases. The V segment lost 6 bases and the J segment 7 bases; nucleotides outside the gene matches: 9. This CDR3 region has 14 residues. The V gene's germline CDR1 is LNHDA and CDR2 SQIVND (reference sequence).

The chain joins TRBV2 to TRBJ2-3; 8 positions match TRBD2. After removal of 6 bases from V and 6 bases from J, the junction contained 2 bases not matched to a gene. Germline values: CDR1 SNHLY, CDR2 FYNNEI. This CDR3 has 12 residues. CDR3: CASRGLVDTQYF. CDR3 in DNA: TGTGCCAGCAGGGGACTAGTTGATACGCAGTATTTT. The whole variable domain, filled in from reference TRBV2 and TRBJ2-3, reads EPEVTQTPSHQVTQMGQEVILRCVPISNHLYFYWYRQILGQKVEFLVSFYNNEISEKSEIFDDQFSVERPDGSNFTLKIRSTKLEDSAMYFCASRGLVDTQYFGPGTRLTVL.

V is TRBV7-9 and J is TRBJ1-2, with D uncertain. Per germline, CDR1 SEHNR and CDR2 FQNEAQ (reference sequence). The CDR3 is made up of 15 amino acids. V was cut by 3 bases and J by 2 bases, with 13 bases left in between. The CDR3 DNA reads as TGTGCCAGCAGCTTGATGTTGGTAGAGAACTATGGCTACACCTTC. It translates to CASSLMLVENYGYTF.

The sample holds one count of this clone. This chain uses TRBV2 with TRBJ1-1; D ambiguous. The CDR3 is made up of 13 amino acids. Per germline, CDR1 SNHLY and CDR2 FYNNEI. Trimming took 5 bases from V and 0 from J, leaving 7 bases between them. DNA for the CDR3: TGTGCCAGCAGTATACTAATGAACACTGAAGCTTTCTTT. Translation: CASSILMNTEAFF.

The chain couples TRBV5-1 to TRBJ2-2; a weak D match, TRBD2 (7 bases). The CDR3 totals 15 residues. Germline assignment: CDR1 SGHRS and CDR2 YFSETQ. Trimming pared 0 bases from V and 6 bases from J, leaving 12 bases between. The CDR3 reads CASSLEGGPPGELFF. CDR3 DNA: TGCGCCAGCAGCTTGGAGGGGGGGCCGCCCGGGGAGCTGTTTTTT.

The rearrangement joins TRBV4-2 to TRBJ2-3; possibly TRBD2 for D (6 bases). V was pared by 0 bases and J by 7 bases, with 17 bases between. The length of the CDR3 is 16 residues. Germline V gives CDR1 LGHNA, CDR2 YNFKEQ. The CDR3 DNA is TGTGCCAGCAGCCAAGATGAACGGCGGGGCGGGAATACGCAGTATTTT. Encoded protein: CASSQDERRGGNTQYF.

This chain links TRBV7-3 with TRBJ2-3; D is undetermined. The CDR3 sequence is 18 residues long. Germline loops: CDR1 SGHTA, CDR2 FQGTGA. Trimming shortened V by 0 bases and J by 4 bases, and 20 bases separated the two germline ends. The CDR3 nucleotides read TGTGCCAGCAGCTTAACCCCCGCGCCTGCCCCTCCCTCAGATACGCAGTATTTT. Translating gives CASSLTPAPAPPSDTQYF. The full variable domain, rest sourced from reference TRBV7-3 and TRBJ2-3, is GAGVSQTPSNKVTEKGKYVELRCDPISGHTALYWYRQSLGQGPEFLIYFQGTGAADDSGLPNDRFFAVRPEGSVSTLKIQRTERGDSAVYLCASSLTPAPAPPSDTQYFGPGTRLTVL.

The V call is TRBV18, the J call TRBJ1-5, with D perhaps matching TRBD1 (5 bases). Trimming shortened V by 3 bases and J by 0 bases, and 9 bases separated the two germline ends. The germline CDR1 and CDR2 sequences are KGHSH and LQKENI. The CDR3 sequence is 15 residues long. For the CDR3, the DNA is TGTGCCAGCTCACCGACAGACAATAGCAATCAGCCCCAGCATTTT. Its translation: CASSPTDNSNQPQHF.

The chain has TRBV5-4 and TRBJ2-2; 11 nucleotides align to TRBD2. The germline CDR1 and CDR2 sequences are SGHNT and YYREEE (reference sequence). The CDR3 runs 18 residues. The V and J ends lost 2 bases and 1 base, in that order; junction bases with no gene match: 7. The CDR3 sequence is CASSLLAGALLNTGELFF. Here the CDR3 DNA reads TGTGCCAGCAGCTTACTAGCGGGGGCCTTATTGAACACCGGGGAGCTGTTTTTT.

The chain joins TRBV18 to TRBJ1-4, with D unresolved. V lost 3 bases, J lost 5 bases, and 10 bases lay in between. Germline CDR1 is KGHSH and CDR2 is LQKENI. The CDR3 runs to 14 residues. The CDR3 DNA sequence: TGTGCCAGCTCACCGGCTAGACTAAATGAAAAACTGTTTTTT. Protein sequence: CASSPARLNEKLFF. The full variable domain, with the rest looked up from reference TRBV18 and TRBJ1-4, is NAGVMQNPRHLVRRRGQEARLRCSPMKGHSHVYWYRQLPEEGLKFMVYLQKENIIDESGMPKERFSAEFPKEGPSILRIQQVVRGDSAAYFCASSPARLNEKLFFGSGTQLSVL.